Described below is a single TCR beta chain sequence and its context. Its specificity is not known. These data come from a study of cytomegalovirus exposure and HLA in healthy donors. General study points: For cytomegalovirus status, the classifier reportedly gave diagnoses with high specificity and sensitivity. Some public TCRs appeared in many individuals, while most sequences were rare. Prior analysis indicated that the majority of TCR beta V segments exhibited productivity approximately 87% or approximately 30% of the time.

The CDR3 covers 14 residues. CDR1 and CDR2 (germline): SGHRS, YFSETQ. The ends lost 7 bases at V and 4 bases at J; junction bases unmatched: 7. This PCR relied on a set of 60 Vbeta primers and 13 Jbeta primers. Produced via immunoSEQ multiplex PCR; TCRdb's table is partial and in-frame only. The table has 35,000 to 45,000 clones, 60% to 80% seen once. The sequenced material came from PBMCs. The V and J genes are TRBV5-1 and TRBJ1-1; 10 bases line up with TRBD1. This TCR came from a man aged 25-45 years in good health and CMV-seronegative. The CDR3 bases are TGCGCCAGCGGCCAGACAGGGGGCTCCACTGAAGCTTTCTTT. Its translation: CASGQTGGSTEAFF.